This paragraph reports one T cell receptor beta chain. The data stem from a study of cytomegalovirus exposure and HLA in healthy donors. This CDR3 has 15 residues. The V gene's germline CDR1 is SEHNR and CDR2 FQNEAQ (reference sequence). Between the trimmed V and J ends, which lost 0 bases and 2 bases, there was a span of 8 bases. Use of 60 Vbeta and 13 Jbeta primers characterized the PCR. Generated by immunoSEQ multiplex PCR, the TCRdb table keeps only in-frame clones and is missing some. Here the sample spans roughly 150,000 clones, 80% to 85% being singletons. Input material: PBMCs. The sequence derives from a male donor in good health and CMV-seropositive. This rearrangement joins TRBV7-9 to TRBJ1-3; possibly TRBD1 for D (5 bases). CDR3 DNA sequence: TGTGCCAGCAGCTTAGCGCGGGGGGCTGGAAACACCATATATTTT. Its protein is CASSLARGAGNTIYF.